The rows below give T cell receptor beta chains drawn from one sample of a study of cytomegalovirus exposure and HLA in healthy donors. Profiling relied on immunoSEQ multiplex PCR, and the TCRdb table lists in-frame clones only, not all of them. Counted here are about 180,000 clones, 80% occurring once; the ten biggest clones make up around 1.4%. The sequenced sample consisted of PBMCs. Receptor source: a girl aged 5 to 17 in good health and CMV-seropositive. The conserved cysteine and the conserved F or W are not part of the CDR3 here. The D gene is left open where the match is weak.

CDR3aa: ASSTDRPSTDTQY; d_gene: TRBD1; v_gene: TRBV5-1; j_gene: TRBJ2-3; len: 13
CDR3aa: ASSESTSGSREQF; d_gene: TRBD2; v_gene: TRBV10-1; j_gene: TRBJ2-1; len: 13
CDR3aa: ASSLNWAGGDTQY; d_gene: -; v_gene: TRBV27; j_gene: TRBJ2-3; len: 13
CDR3aa: ASSYRWDRGRSYGYT; d_gene: TRBD1; v_gene: TRBV6-7; j_gene: TRBJ1-2; len: 15
CDR3aa: ASRGPGTTYTGELF; d_gene: -; v_gene: TRBV11-2; j_gene: TRBJ2-2; len: 14
CDR3aa: ASSPDVTGSYGYT; d_gene: TRBD1; v_gene: TRBV5-1; j_gene: TRBJ1-2; len: 13
CDR3aa: ASSPDPSSQPQH; d_gene: -; v_gene: TRBV28; j_gene: TRBJ1-5; len: 12
CDR3aa: ASRDRGEKLF; d_gene: TRBD1; v_gene: TRBV6-6; j_gene: TRBJ1-4; len: 10
CDR3aa: ASAFVSRFQETQY; d_gene: -; v_gene: TRBV5-1; j_gene: TRBJ2-5; len: 13
CDR3aa: ASSISGGGETQY; d_gene: TRBD2; v_gene: TRBV9; j_gene: TRBJ2-5; len: 12
CDR3aa: ASSPMDSSYNEQF; d_gene: -; v_gene: TRBV4-1; j_gene: TRBJ2-1; len: 13
CDR3aa: ASSRHREGTEAF; d_gene: -; v_gene: TRBV21-1; j_gene: TRBJ1-1; len: 12
CDR3aa: ASSLKETSGSNEQF; d_gene: TRBD2; v_gene: TRBV5-6; j_gene: TRBJ2-1; len: 14
CDR3aa: ASSLRVGRAGGLYNEQF; d_gene: TRBD2; v_gene: TRBV5-4; j_gene: TRBJ2-1; len: 17
CDR3aa: ASSEFGANTGELF; d_gene: -; v_gene: TRBV6-1; j_gene: TRBJ2-2; len: 13
CDR3aa: ASSQVVGELF; d_gene: -; v_gene: TRBV10-2; j_gene: TRBJ2-2; len: 10
CDR3aa: ASSRLASGNTIY; d_gene: -; v_gene: TRBV6-6; j_gene: TRBJ1-3; len: 12
CDR3aa: ATSRDRADTQY; d_gene: TRBD1; v_gene: TRBV15; j_gene: TRBJ2-3; len: 11
CDR3aa: ASRDRFFQETQY; d_gene: -; v_gene: TRBV10-2; j_gene: TRBJ2-5; len: 12
CDR3aa: ASSREGRDTEAF; d_gene: -; v_gene: TRBV6-4; j_gene: TRBJ1-1; len: 12
CDR3aa: ASSLRQVEETQY; d_gene: -; v_gene: TRBV13; j_gene: TRBJ2-5; len: 12
CDR3aa: ASSLGLAGGGANVLT; d_gene: TRBD2; v_gene: TRBV7-2; j_gene: TRBJ2-6; len: 15
CDR3aa: SVEAWPTGDLSYEQY; d_gene: TRBD1; v_gene: TRBV29-1; j_gene: TRBJ2-7; len: 15
CDR3aa: ASRLLAGASGELF; d_gene: TRBD2; v_gene: TRBV6-4; j_gene: TRBJ2-2; len: 13
CDR3aa: ASSLPVPGNGNTIY; d_gene: -; v_gene: TRBV5-1; j_gene: TRBJ1-3; len: 14
CDR3aa: ASMREGNGELF; d_gene: -; v_gene: TRBV10-1; j_gene: TRBJ2-2; len: 11
CDR3aa: ASSPGTSSYNEQF; d_gene: TRBD2; v_gene: TRBV6-5; j_gene: TRBJ2-1; len: 13
CDR3aa: ASSQVTGGDGYT; d_gene: TRBD1; v_gene: TRBV4-3; j_gene: TRBJ1-2; len: 12
CDR3aa: ASTRLEGGGYGYT; d_gene: -; v_gene: TRBV6-1; j_gene: TRBJ1-2; len: 13
CDR3aa: ASSYGQGPNEKLF; d_gene: TRBD1; v_gene: TRBV7-9; j_gene: TRBJ1-4; len: 13
CDR3aa: ASSLVQEDEQY; d_gene: -; v_gene: TRBV5-4; j_gene: TRBJ2-7; len: 11
CDR3aa: AIRRQGTDYGYT; d_gene: TRBD1; v_gene: TRBV10-3; j_gene: TRBJ1-2; len: 12
CDR3aa: AISENSSNQPQH; d_gene: -; v_gene: TRBV10-3; j_gene: TRBJ1-5; len: 12
CDR3aa: ASSQDGTDEAF; d_gene: TRBD1; v_gene: TRBV4-3; j_gene: TRBJ1-1; len: 11
CDR3aa: SAGLASEQY; d_gene: -; v_gene: TRBV20-1; j_gene: TRBJ2-7; len: 9
CDR3aa: ASSPRTGEAETQY; d_gene: -; v_gene: TRBV18; j_gene: TRBJ2-5; len: 13
CDR3aa: ASSQDRGPPRDEQY; d_gene: TRBD1; v_gene: TRBV7-6; j_gene: TRBJ2-7; len: 14
CDR3aa: ASSQRLAVGTDTQY; d_gene: TRBD2; v_gene: TRBV14; j_gene: TRBJ2-3; len: 14
CDR3aa: ASSTGLAPETQY; d_gene: TRBD2; v_gene: TRBV2; j_gene: TRBJ2-5; len: 12
CDR3aa: ASSPQTGNTEAF; d_gene: -; v_gene: TRBV7-6; j_gene: TRBJ1-1; len: 12
CDR3aa: ASSIGGTYNQPQH; d_gene: -; v_gene: TRBV19; j_gene: TRBJ1-5; len: 13